Below, one T cell receptor beta chain is given with its context. Its target is unknown. Sequencing used immunoSEQ multiplex PCR; TCRdb keeps in-frame clones, though not all of them. The data contain more than 35,000 clones, approximately 87% of them singletons. The data were taken from a study of CD8 T cells in acute hepatitis C reinfection. General study findings and limits: Follow-up repertoires were missing for chronically infected subjects. TRBV04 and TRBV06 were preferentially used in all groups, not explained by naive pool overrepresentation. Only TCRbeta was bulk sequenced, so alphabeta pairing of public clonotypes remains unknown.

This CDR3 is built from 15 residues. Germline lookup yields CDR1 MNHEY and CDR2 SVGAGI. V lost 4 bases to trimming and J lost 6 bases; unmatched junction nucleotides: 10. Time point specified: naive CD8 control sorted from an acute-time-point sample. Acute primary HCV meant a new positive RNA or antibody result following a negative test within 24 weeks. The sequence came from a man aged 25-45 years with chronic hepatitis C. The sequenced material came from naive CD8+ T cells from PBMCs. The gene calls are TRBV6-5 and TRBJ2-7; 9 positions match TRBD1. CDR3 DNA sequence: TGTGCCAGCAGTTCACTTCGGGACAGGGCTGGCGAGCAGTACTTC. The encoded protein is CASSSLRDRAGEQYF.